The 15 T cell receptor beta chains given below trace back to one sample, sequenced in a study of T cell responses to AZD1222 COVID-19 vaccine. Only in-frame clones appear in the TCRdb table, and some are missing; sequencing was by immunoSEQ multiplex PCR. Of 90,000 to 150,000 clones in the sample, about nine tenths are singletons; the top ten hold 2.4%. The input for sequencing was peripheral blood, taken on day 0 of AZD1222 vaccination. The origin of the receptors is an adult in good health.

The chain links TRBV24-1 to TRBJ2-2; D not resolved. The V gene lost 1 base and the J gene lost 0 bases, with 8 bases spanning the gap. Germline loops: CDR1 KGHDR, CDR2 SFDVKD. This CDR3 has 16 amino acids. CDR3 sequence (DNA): TGTGCCACCAGTGATTTAAAAAGCGCGAACACCGGGGAGCTGTTTTTT. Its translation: CATSDLKSANTGELFF.

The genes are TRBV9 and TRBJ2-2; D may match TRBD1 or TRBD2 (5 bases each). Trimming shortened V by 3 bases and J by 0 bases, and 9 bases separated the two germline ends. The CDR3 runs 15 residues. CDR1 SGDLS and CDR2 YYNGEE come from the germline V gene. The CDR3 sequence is CASSGGGTNTGELFF. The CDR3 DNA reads TGTGCCAGCAGCGGTGGGGGAACGAACACCGGGGAGCTGTTTTTT.

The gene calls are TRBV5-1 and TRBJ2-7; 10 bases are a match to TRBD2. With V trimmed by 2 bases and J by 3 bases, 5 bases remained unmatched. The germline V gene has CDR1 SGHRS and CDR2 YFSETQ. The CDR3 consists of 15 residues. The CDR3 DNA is TGCGCCAGCAGCTTTACTAGCGGGGCCCTCTACGAGCAGTACTTC. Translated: CASSFTSGALYEQYF.

CDR3 amino acids: CASKGDRVYGYTF. For the CDR3, the DNA is TGTGCCAGCAAGGGTGACAGGGTGTATGGCTACACCTTC. V and J are TRBV28 and TRBJ1-2; 7 bases map to TRBD1. The CDR3 has 13 amino acids. Trimming cost V 7 bases and J 5 bases; bases outside gene matches: 7. Germline V CDR1 and CDR2: MDHEN, SYDVKM.

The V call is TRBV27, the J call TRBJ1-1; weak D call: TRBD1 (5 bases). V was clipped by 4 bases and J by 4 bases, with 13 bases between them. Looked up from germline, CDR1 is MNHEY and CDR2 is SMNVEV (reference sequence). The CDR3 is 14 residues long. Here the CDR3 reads CASSSRPGGTEAFF. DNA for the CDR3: TGTGCCAGCAGTTCTCGGCCGGGGGGCACTGAAGCTTTCTTT.

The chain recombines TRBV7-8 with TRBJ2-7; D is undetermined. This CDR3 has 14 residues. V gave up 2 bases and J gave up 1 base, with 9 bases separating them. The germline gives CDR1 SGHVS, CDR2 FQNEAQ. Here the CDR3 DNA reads TGTGCCAGCAGCTTACGGGCACTATCCTACGAGCAGTACTTC. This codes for CASSLRALSYEQYF. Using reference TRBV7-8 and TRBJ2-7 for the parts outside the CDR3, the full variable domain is GAGVSQSPRYKVAKRGQDVALRCDPISGHVSLFWYQQALGQGPEFLTYFQNEAQLDKSGLPSDRFFAERPEGSVSTLKIQRTQQEDSAVYLCASSLRALSYEQYFGPGTRLTVT.

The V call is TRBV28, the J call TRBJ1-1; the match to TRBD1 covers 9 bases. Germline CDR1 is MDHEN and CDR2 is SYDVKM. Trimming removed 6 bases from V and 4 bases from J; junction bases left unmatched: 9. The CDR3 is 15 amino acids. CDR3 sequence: CASRITGGKGTEAFF. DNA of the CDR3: TGTGCCAGCAGGATCACAGGGGGCAAGGGCACTGAAGCTTTCTTT.

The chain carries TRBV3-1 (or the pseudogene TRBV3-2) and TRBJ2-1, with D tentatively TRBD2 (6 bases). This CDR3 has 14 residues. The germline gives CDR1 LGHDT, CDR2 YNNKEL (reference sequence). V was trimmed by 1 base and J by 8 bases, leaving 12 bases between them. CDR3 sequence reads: CASSQASVDHEQFF. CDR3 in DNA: TGTGCCAGCAGCCAAGCTAGCGTGGATCATGAGCAGTTCTTC.

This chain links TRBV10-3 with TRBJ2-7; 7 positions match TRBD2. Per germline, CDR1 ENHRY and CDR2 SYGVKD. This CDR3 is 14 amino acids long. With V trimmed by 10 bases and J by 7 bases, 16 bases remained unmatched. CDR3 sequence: CATMKGGSFSEQYF. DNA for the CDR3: TGTGCCACCATGAAAGGCGGGAGCTTTTCGGAGCAGTACTTC.

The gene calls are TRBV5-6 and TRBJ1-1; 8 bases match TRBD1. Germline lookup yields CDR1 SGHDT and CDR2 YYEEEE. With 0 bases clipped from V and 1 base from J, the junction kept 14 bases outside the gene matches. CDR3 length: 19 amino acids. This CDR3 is CASSLVSWGRGRPNTEAFF. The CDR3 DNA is TGTGCCAGCAGCTTGGTCTCTTGGGGCAGGGGGCGACCGAACACTGAAGCTTTCTTT. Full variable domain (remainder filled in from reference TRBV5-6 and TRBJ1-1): DAGVTQSPTHLIKTRGQQVTLRCSPKSGHDTVSWYQQALGQGPQFIFQYYEEEERQRGNFPDRFSGHQFPNYSSELNVNALLLGDSALYLCASSLVSWGRGRPNTEAFFGQGTRLTVV.

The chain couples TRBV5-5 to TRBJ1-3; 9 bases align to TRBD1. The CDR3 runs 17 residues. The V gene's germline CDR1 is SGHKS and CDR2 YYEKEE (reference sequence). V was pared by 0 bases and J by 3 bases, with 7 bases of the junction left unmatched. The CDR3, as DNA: TGTGCCAGCAGCTTGGAGGGGACAGGGTTCTTTGGAAACACCATATATTTT. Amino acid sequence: CASSLEGTGFFGNTIYF.

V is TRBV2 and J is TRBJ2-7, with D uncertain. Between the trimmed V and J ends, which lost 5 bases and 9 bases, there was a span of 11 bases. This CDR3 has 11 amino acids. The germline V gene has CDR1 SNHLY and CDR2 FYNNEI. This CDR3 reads CASSPDFGQYF. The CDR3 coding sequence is TGTGCCAGCAGTCCAGATTTTGGGCAGTACTTC.

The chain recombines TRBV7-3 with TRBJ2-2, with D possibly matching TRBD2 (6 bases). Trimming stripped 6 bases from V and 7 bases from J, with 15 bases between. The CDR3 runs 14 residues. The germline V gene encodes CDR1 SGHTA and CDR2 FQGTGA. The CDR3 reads CASRRNHGGGELFF. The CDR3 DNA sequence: TGTGCCAGCAGGCGGAACCACGGGGGCGGGGAGCTGTTTTTT.

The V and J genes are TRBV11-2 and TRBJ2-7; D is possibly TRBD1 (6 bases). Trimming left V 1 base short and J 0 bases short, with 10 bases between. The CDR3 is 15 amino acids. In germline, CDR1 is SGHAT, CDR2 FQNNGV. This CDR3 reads CASSLAGVASYEQYF. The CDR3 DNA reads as TGTGCCAGCAGCTTAGCAGGGGTGGCCTCCTACGAGCAGTACTTC.

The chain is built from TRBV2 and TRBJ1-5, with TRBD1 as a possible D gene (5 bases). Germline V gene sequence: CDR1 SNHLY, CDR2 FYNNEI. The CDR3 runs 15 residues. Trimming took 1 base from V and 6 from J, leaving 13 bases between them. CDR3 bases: TGTGCCAGCAGTGAAGGCAGGGTAGTTTCTCAGCCCCAGCATTTT. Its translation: CASSEGRVVSQPQHF. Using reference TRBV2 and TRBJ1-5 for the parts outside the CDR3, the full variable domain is EPEVTQTPSHQVTQMGQEVILRCVPISNHLYFYWYRQILGQKVEFLVSFYNNEISEKSEIFDDQFSVERPDGSNFTLKIRSTKLEDSAMYFCASSEGRVVSQPQHFGDGTRLSIL.